This TCR beta chain was found in a study of T-cell reconstitution after alpha-beta-depleted transplantation in children. This sample's TCRbeta library carried unique molecular identifier barcodes. TCRdb re-analysed the PCR reads in MiXCR, keeping a single row per CDR3 protein. The sample has roughly 30,000 distinct CDR3 sequences, roughly 6.7% seen once. This clonotype was found many times. As yet, its antigen is unknown. Notes on the study in general: Elevated TCRbeta diversity at day 60 was traced, in some patients, to surviving recipient T cells and thymic progenitors. Where alpha-beta T cells came from about two months after transplant was reportedly several hundred expanded graft clones. Newly produced T cells mostly accounted for T-cell counts and diversity one year post-transplant.

The sequence was obtained from a child younger than two who had a stem cell transplant for acute myeloid leukemia, so the T cells may come from the graft donor. The sample was peripheral blood, taken 60 days after TCRalphabeta/CD19-depleted stem cell transplant.

CDR3 protein: CASSLTVLASTDTQYF. CDR3 in DNA: TGTGCCAGCAGTTTGACAGTCCTAGCAAGCACAGATACGCAGTATTTT. The rearrangement links TRBV12-3 or TRBV12-4 to TRBJ2-3, with D perhaps being TRBD1 or TRBD2 (5 bases each). This CDR3 has 16 amino acids. The V gene lost 3 bases and the J gene lost 0 bases, with 13 bases spanning the gap.